The entry that follows covers one T cell receptor beta chain sequence. Its specificity is not known. V lost 6 bases, J lost 2 bases, and 17 bases lay in between. This CDR3 has 15 amino acids. Per the germline V gene, CDR1 is SQVTM and CDR2 is ANQGSEA. The entry originates in a study of cytomegalovirus exposure and HLA in healthy donors. Points from the study as a whole: Investigators reported 150 to 200 TCR beta chains as tied to cytomegalovirus. In the approximately 120 validation repertoires, a later analysis found that first-cohort TCR clusters tended to co-occur.

Only in-frame clones appear in the TCRdb table, and some are missing; sequencing was by immunoSEQ multiplex PCR. The sample holds about 360,000 clones; 80% to 90% are singletons and the top ten take 0.83%. The V call is TRBV29-1, the J call TRBJ1-5, with D tentatively TRBD1 (6 bases). Source material: PBMCs. The clonotype was recovered from a woman aged 18-29 years in good health and CMV-seronegative. As DNA, the CDR3 is TGCAGCGTGTCTACAGGGTCCGCTGGCAATCAGCCCCAGCATTTT. This encodes CSVSTGSAGNQPQHF. Full variable domain (outside the CDR3, taken from reference TRBV29-1 and TRBJ1-5): SAVISQKPSRDICQRGTSLTIQCQVDSQVTMMFWYRQQPGQSLTLIATANQGSEATYESGFVIDKFPISRPNLTFSTLTVSNMSPEDSSIYLCSVSTGSAGNQPQHFGDGTRLSIL.